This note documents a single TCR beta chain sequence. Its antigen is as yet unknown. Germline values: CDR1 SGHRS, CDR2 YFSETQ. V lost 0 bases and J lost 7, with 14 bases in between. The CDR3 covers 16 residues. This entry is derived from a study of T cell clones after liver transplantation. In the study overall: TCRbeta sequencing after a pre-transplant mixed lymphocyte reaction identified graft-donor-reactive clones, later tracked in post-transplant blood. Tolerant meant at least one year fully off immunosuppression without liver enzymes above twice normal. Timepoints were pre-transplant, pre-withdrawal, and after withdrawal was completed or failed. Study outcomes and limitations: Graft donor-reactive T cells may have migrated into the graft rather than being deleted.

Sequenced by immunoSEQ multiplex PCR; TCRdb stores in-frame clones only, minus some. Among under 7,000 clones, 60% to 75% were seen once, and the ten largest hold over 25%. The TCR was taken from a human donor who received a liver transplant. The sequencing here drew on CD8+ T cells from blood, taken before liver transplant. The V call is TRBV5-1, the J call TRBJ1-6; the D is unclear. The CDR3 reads CASSLEVPAGNSPLHF. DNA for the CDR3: TGCGCCAGCAGCTTGGAGGTGCCAGCGGGGAATTCACCCCTCCACTTT.